This T cell receptor beta chain was captured by sequencing in a study of high-grade serous ovarian cancer treatment subgroups. Whole-study results and caveats: CDR1 and CDR2 were left unanalyzed; analyses focused on CDR3.

There are 14 residues in the CDR3. Trimming pared 5 bases from V and 8 bases from J, leaving 18 bases between. CDR1 is LGHNA and CDR2 is YNFKEQ in the germline V gene. Repertoires were generated with immunoSEQ multiplex PCR, while TCRdb's copy carries only in-frame clones and drops some. The sample has 10,000 to 12,000 clones, over 65% seen once. Notes on this clone: Its antigen is not known.

The tumor samples were collected prior to definitive surgery or chemotherapy. The V call is TRBV4-2, the J call TRBJ1-2, with a weak D call TRBD1 (6 bases). The specimen sequenced was tumor tissue. The source of this sequence is a human donor with high-grade serous ovarian cancer. The chain's CDR3 is CASSGKGGGEGYTF. The CDR3 DNA reads TGTGCCAGCAGCGGGAAGGGAGGGGGGGAAGGCTACACCTTC.